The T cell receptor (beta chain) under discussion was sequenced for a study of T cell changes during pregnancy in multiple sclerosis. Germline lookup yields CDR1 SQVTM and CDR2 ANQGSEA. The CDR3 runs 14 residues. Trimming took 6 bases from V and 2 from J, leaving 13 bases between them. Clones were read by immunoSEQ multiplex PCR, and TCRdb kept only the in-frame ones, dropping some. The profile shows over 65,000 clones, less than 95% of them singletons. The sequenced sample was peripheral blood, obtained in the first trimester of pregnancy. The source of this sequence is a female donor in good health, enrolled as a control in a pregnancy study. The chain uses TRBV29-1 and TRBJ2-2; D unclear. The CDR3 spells CSVPNKLNTGELFF. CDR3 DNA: TGCAGCGTCCCGAACAAACTAAACACCGGGGAGCTGTTTTTT.